Listed here are 14 T cell receptor beta chains from one sample, sequenced in a study of T-cell memory formation after mild COVID-19. TCRdb re-called the 5' RACE reads with MiXCR, one entry per CDR3 protein. The sample records 250,000 to 300,000 distinct CDR3 sequences, approximately 15% being singletons. Sequencing was performed on PBMCs or a T cell subset sorted from them (not recorded which). The receptors come from a man in his late teens or twenties who had mild COVID-19 (a few samples of this study predate the infection). Cell type and time point are not known.

This clonotype came up once. The chain recombines TRBV5-1 with TRBJ1-4; D not resolved. This CDR3 spans 14 amino acids. CDR1 is SGHRS and CDR2 is YFSETQ in the germline V gene. Trimming left V 5 bases short and J 4 bases short, with 12 bases between. CDR3 DNA sequence: TGCGCCAGCAGACCGGGGATCGTTAATGAAAAACTGTTTTTT. Translation gives CASRPGIVNEKLFF.

The V call is TRBV20-1, the J call TRBJ2-3; 7 bases are shared with TRBD2. The CDR3 spans 16 residues. V gave up 0 bases and J gave up 2 bases; unmatched junction bases: 8. CDR1 and CDR2 (germline): DFQATT, SNEGSKA (reference sequence). The CDR3 is CSARDRVRGVTDTQYF. The CDR3, as DNA: TGCAGTGCTAGAGATCGGGTACGGGGGGTCACAGATACGCAGTATTTT.

This chain links TRBV3-1 with TRBJ2-5; no definite D call. The V and J ends lost 3 bases and 9 bases respectively, with 8 bases between them. Germline CDR1 is LGHDT and CDR2 is YNNKEL (reference sequence). CDR3 length: 11 residues. CDR3 nucleotides: TGTGCCAGCAGCCATGCCTCGTCCCAGTACTTC. Residues: CASSHASSQYF.

The chain uses TRBV19 and TRBJ1-5; possibly TRBD1 for D (5 bases). The germline V gene encodes CDR1 LNHDA and CDR2 SQIVND (reference sequence). Trimming cost V 4 bases and J 4 bases, with 17 bases left between them. The CDR3 covers 16 residues. As DNA, the CDR3 is TGTGCCAGTAGTACCCAGTCCCGACAGTTTAATCAGCCCCAGCATTTT. The encoded protein is CASSTQSRQFNQPQHF.

The chain uses TRBV4-1 and TRBJ2-3, with TRBD1 identical over 7 bases. Trimming cost V 3 bases and J 6 bases; bases outside gene matches: 12. CDR3 length equals 16 residues. Per the germline V gene, CDR1 is MGHRA and CDR2 is YSYEKL. CDR3 in DNA: TGCGCCAGCAGCCAGAAAGCCCGAGGGGGCCTGGATACGCAGTATTTT. Protein sequence: CASSQKARGGLDTQYF.

This clonotype has a handful of counts. The chain uses TRBV27 and TRBJ2-2; D not certain. There are 14 residues in the CDR3. Per the germline V gene, CDR1 is MNHEY and CDR2 is SMNVEV (reference sequence). Trimming left V 9 bases short and J 1 base short, with 12 bases between. The CDR3 nucleotides are TGTGCCAGTCGAATGGTGCAGAACACCGGGGAGCTGTTTTTT. Its protein product is CASRMVQNTGELFF.

The chain couples TRBV6-2 or TRBV6-3 to TRBJ2-1; 9 positions match TRBD2. CDR3 length: 15 amino acids. After removal of 4 bases from V and 9 bases from J, the junction contained 10 bases not matched to a gene. Germline CDR1 and CDR2: MNHEY and SVGEGT. The CDR3 is CASSWGLALLSEQFF. In DNA, the CDR3 is TGTGCCAGCAGTTGGGGACTAGCTCTACTGTCTGAGCAGTTCTTC.

This clonotype appeared a few times. The J gene is TRBJ2-2, the V gene TRBV9, with D unresolved. Germline V CDR1 and CDR2: SGDLS, YYNGEE. The CDR3 length is 14 residues. V lost 0 bases and J lost 2, with 5 bases in between. CDR3 DNA sequence: TGTGCCAGCAGCGTAGAAGGCAACACCGGGGAGCTGTTTTTT. Translation gives CASSVEGNTGELFF.

This clonotype was seen a handful of times. The CDR3 DNA sequence: TGCGCCAGCAGCCCTTACGGGTTGAACACTGAAGCTTTCTTT. It translates to CASSPYGLNTEAFF. J is TRBJ1-1 and V is TRBV5-1; D gene uncertain. V was pared by 4 bases and J by 0 bases, with 10 bases between. CDR1 and CDR2 (germline): SGHRS, YFSETQ. The length of the CDR3 is 14 residues.

The chain employs TRBV18 and TRBJ2-5; the match to TRBD1 covers 9 bases. V lost 3 bases to trimming and J lost 5 bases; unmatched junction nucleotides: 7. The V gene's germline CDR1 is KGHSH and CDR2 LQKENI. This CDR3 contains 15 residues. CDR3 bases: TGTGCCAGCTCACCCAACAGGGGGCGTCGGGAGACCCAGTACTTC. It codes for CASSPNRGRRETQYF.

Many counts were recorded for this clonotype. The rearrangement links TRBV9 to TRBJ1-3; no clear D. The CDR3 extends over 15 amino acids. CDR1 and CDR2 from the germline V gene are SGDLS and YYNGEE. V dropped 0 bases and J dropped 3 bases, with 10 bases sitting between them. CDR3 sequence: CASSVEVTGGNTIYF. The CDR3 DNA reads TGTGCCAGCAGCGTAGAGGTCACGGGTGGAAACACCATATATTTT.

The chain is built from TRBV6-1 and TRBJ1-4; D remains unclear. The CDR3 covers 15 residues. Germline loops: CDR1 MNHNS, CDR2 SASEGT. Trimming pared 5 bases from V and 5 bases from J, leaving 15 bases between. CDR3 sequence reads: CASSLMSALNEKLFF. CDR3 nucleotide sequence: TGTGCCAGCAGTCTGATGTCAGCTCTGAATGAAAAACTGTTTTTT.

This clonotype has more than one count but fewer than ten. V and J are TRBV27 and TRBJ1-2, with 8 bases that match TRBD1. V shed 6 bases, J shed 8 bases, and the junction held 11 bases outside the gene matches. Germline V gene sequence: CDR1 MNHEY, CDR2 SMNVEV (reference sequence). The CDR3 loop spans 14 amino acids. CDR3 DNA sequence: TGTGCCAGCAGGAGCTACGGGACAGGTAGCGGCTACACCTTC. It yields the protein CASRSYGTGSGYTF.

There are a few counts of this clonotype. The chain couples TRBV6-5 to TRBJ2-5, with D perhaps assigned TRBD1 or TRBD2 (6 bases each). This CDR3 has 13 amino acids. The V and J ends lost 8 bases and 2 bases respectively, with 12 bases between them. The germline V gene encodes CDR1 MNHEY and CDR2 SVGAGI. The CDR3 coding sequence is TGTGCCAGCGGCGGGACACATCAAGAGACCCAGTACTTC. Translation: CASGGTHQETQYF.